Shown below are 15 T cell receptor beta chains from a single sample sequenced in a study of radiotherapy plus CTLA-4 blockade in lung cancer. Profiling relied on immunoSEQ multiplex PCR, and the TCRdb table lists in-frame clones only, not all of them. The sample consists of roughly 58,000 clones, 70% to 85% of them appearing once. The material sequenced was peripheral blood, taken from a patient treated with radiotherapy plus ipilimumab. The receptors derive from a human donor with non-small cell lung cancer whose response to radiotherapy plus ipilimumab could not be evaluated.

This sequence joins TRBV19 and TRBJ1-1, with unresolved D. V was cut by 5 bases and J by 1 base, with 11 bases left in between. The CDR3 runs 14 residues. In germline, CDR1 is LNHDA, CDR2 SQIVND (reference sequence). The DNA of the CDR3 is TGTGCCAGTAGTTCGAAGCCATGGAACACTGAAGCTTTCTTT. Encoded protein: CASSSKPWNTEAFF.

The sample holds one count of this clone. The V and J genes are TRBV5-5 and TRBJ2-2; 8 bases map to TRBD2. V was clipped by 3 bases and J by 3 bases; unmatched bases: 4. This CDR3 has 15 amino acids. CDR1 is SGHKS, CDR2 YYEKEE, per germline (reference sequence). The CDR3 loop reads CASSSAGVHTGELFF. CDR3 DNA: TGTGCCAGCAGCTCAGCGGGAGTGCACACCGGGGAGCTGTTTTTT.

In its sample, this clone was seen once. The CDR3: CASSAQHMNTEAFF. In nucleotides, the CDR3 is TGTGCCAGCAGCGCGCAACACATGAACACTGAAGCTTTCTTT. The rearrangement links TRBV9 to TRBJ1-1; no firm D call. V was trimmed by 3 bases and J by 0 bases, leaving 9 bases between them. There are 14 residues in the CDR3. Germline V gene lookup returns CDR1 SGDLS and CDR2 YYNGEE.

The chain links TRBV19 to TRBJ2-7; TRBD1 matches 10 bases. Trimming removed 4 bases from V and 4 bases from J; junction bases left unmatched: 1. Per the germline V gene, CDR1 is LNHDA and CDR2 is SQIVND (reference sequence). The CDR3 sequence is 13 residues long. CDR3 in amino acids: CASSTGQGYEQYF. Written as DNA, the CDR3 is TGTGCCAGTAGTACGGGACAGGGGTACGAGCAGTACTTC.

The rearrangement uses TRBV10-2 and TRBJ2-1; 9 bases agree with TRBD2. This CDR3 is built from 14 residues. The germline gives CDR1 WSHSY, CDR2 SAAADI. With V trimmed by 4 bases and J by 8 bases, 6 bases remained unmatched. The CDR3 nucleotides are TGCGCCAGCAGTGGGCTAGCGGGATTCGATGAGCAGTTCTTC. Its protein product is CASSGLAGFDEQFF.

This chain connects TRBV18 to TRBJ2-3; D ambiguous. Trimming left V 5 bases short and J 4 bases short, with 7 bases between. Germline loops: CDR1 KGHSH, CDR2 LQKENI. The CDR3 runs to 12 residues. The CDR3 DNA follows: TGTGCCAGCTCAGTATATGCAGATACGCAGTATTTT. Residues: CASSVYADTQYF.

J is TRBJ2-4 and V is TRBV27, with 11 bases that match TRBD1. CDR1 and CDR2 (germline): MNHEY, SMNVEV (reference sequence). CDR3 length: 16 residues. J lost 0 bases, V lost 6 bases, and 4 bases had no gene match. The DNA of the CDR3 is TGTGCCAGCAGCGAAGGACAGGGGGCAGCCAAAAACATTCAGTACTTC. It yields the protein CASSEGQGAAKNIQYF.

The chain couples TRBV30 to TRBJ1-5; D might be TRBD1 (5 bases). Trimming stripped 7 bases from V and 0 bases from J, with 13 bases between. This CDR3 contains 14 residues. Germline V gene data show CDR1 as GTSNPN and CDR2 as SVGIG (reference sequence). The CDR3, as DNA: TGTGCCTATTCCCGGGGGACTAGCAATCAGCCCCAGCATTTT. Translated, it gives CAYSRGTSNQPQHF.

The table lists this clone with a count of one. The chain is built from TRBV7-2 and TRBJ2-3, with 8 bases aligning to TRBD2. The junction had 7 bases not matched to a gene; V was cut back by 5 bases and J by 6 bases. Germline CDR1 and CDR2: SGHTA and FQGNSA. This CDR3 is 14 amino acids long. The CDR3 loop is CASSDGGASDTQYF. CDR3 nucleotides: TGTGCCAGCAGCGACGGGGGGGCCTCTGATACGCAGTATTTT.

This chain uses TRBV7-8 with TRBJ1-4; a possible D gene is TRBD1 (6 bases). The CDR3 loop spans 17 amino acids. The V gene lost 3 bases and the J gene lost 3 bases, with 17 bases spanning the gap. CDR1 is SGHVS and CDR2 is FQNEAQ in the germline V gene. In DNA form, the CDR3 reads TGTGCCAGCAGCTTCATCCTCCCAGGACAGCCTAATGAAAAACTGTTTTTT. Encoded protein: CASSFILPGQPNEKLFF.

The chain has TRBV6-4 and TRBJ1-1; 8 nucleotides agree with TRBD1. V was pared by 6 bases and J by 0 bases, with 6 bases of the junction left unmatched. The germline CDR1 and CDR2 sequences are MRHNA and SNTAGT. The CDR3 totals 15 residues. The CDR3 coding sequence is TGTGCCAGCAGCCACCAGGGGGCCCTGAACACTGAAGCTTTCTTT. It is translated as CASSHQGALNTEAFF.

DNA of the CDR3: TGCACCAGCAGCCAAGATTTGGGGCTCCACTATTACAATGAGCAGTTCTTC. Its translation: CTSSQDLGLHYYNEQFF. V and J are TRBV1 and TRBJ2-1; the D call TRBD1 from the table was never checked on the DNA. TRBV1 is a known pseudogene. This CDR3 contains 17 residues.

DNA for the CDR3: TGTGCCAGCAGTCCCTTTAGCAGGGCCCAGCACAATGAGCAGTTCTTC. Amino acid sequence: CASSPFSRAQHNEQFF. The gene calls are TRBV28 and TRBJ2-1; D perhaps matches TRBD1 (5 bases). Germline V lookup: CDR1 MDHEN, CDR2 SYDVKM. The V end was cut by 5 bases, the J end by 5 bases, with 19 bases between. The CDR3 totals 16 residues.

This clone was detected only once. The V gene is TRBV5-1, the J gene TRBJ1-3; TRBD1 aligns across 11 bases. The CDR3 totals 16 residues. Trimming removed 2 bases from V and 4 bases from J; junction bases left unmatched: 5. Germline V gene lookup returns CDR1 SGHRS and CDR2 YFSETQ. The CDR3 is CASSFGQGATGNTIYF. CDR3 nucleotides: TGCGCCAGCAGCTTCGGACAGGGGGCAACCGGAAACACCATATATTTT.

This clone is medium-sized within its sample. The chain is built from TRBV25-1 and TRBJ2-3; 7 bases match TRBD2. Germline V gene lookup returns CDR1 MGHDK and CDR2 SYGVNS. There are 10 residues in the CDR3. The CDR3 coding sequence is TGTGCGGGCGGGGGAGATACGCAGTATTTT. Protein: CAGGGDTQYF.